This is a list of T cell receptor beta chains from one sample in a study of glioma-infiltrating T cells. TCRdb analysed the multiplex PCR reads with MiXCR anew, one entry per CDR3 protein. The sample yields fewer than 200,000 distinct CDR3 sequences, approximately 30% seen once. Sequencing was carried out using glioma tissue, nonneoplastic brain tissue, or PBMCs (not recorded which). The source of these receptors is a human donor with low-grade glioma or glioblastoma, undergoing nonglioma brain surgery, or in good health (not recorded which). The CDR3 runs from the conserved cysteine through the conserved F or W. A D gene is named only where the DNA matches it firmly. Rows may omit the clone size; those that give it use once, few, many or a size class.

>TRBV7-3|NA|TRBJ2-2|many
TGTGCCAGCAGCTTATACGGACAGAACACCGGGGAGCTGTTTTTT
CASSLYGQNTGELFF
>TRBV5-1|NA|TRBJ2-3|NA
TGCGCCAGCAGCTCCGGATCCTACGATACGCAGTATTTT
CASSSGSYDTQYF
>TRBV19|TRBD1|TRBJ1-2|NA
TGTGCCAGTAGTCCCCCTAGGGGACAGGGAGGAGCTAACTATGGCTACACCTTC
CASSPPRGQGGANYGYTF
>TRBV19|NA|TRBJ2-5|many
TGTGCCAGTAGTATGGGGACTGCTCAAGAGACCCAGTACTTC
CASSMGTAQETQYF
>TRBV3-1|NA|TRBJ1-4|few
TGTGCCAGCAGCCAAGATATCGGTGTGGCAGGGACTAATGAAAAACTGTTTTTT
CASSQDIGVAGTNEKLFF
>TRBV12-3/TRBV12-4|TRBD1|TRBJ1-2|many
TGTGCCAGCAGTCCTGGGGACAGATTTAACTATGGCTACACCTTC
CASSPGDRFNYGYTF
>TRBV4-3|NA|TRBJ2-1|many
TGCGCCAGCAGCCAGGGGGGGTGGCAGGGGTATCATGAGCAGTTCTTC
CASSQGGWQGYHEQFF
>TRBV4-1|TRBD1|TRBJ1-4|many
TGCGCCAGCAGCCAACCTCGGGACAGCACAACTAATGAAAAACTGTTTTTT
CASSQPRDSTTNEKLFF
>TRBV3-1|NA|TRBJ1-4|NA
TGTGCCAGCATCCAAGAGAACAGGAATAATGAAAAACTGTTTTTT
CASIQENRNNEKLFF
>TRBV7-2|NA|TRBJ1-2|many
TGTGCCAGCAGCTTAGCGGTCTTCGATACAGGAGGAGGCTACACCTTC
CASSLAVFDTGGGYTF
>TRBV18|NA|TRBJ1-5|NA
TGTGCCAACTCTGGGCCGGGACTAGCGGGAAGGACAGATACGCAGCATTTT
CANSGPGLAGRTDTQHF
>TRBV24-1|NA|TRBJ2-7|many
TGTGCCACCAGTGACCCGAGGAGGGGGATCTACGAGCAGTACTTC
CATSDPRRGIYEQYF
>TRBV10-2|TRBD1|TRBJ1-6|NA
TGTGCCGCTTTGGCAGGGGGTATTAATTCACCCCTCCACTTT
CAALAGGINSPLHF
>TRBV27|NA|TRBJ2-7|many
TGTGCCAGCAGTTTTACCAACTCCTACGAGCAGTACTTC
CASSFTNSYEQYF
>TRBV20-1|NA|TRBJ1-5|NA
TGCAGTGCTCCTGACCTGACCGTGGGCAATCAGCCCCAGCATTTT
CSAPDLTVGNQPQHF
>TRBV3-1|TRBD1|TRBJ1-1|many
TGTGCCAGCAGCCAAGGAGGGGGCGGGCACACTGAAGCTTTCTTT
CASSQGGGGHTEAFF
>TRBV4-3|TRBD2|TRBJ2-1|NA
TGCGCCAGCAGCTCTGGGACTAGCGGTAACAATGAGCGGTTCTTC
CASSSGTSGNNERFF
>TRBV28|NA|TRBJ2-5|many
TGTGCCGGCTCTTCGGGGTTCCAAGAGACCCAGTACTTC
CAGSSGFQETQYF
>TRBV9|NA|TRBJ2-3|many
TGTGCCAGCAGCGTAGTTCCTAGCCCTACAGATACGCAGTATTTT
CASSVVPSPTDTQYF
>TRBV20-1|NA|TRBJ2-3|many
TGCAGTGCTAGTTCCAGCGGGAGCACAGATACGCAGTATTTT
CSASSSGSTDTQYF
>TRBV27|TRBD2|TRBJ2-7|NA
TGTGCCAGCAGCCGTCCCGGTCGGGCGGCGGGAGGGCCGATCCCACCTGGGTTCTACGAGCAGTACTTC
CASSRPGRAAGGPIPPGFYEQYF
>TRBV10-3|NA|TRBJ1-3|many
TGTGCCATCCGCGGGACCCCCGAGGGCACCATATATTTT
CAIRGTPEGTIYF
>TRBV24-1|NA|TRBJ1-1|many
TGTGCCACCAGTGTCATTAGTAGGGCCTCACGAATGAACACTGAAGCTTTCTTT
CATSVISRASRMNTEAFF
>TRBV4-1|TRBD2|TRBJ2-5|few
TGCGCCAGCAGGTCCGGACTAGCGGGAGCAGAGACCCAGTACTTC
CASRSGLAGAETQYF
>TRBV29-1|NA|TRBJ1-5|many
TGCAGCGTTGGGCTCTCTGATCAGCCCCAGCATTTT
CSVGLSDQPQHF
>TRBV24-1|TRBD2|TRBJ2-1|NA
TGTGCCACCAGTGATCCTAGCGGGACGGAGCAGTCCTTC
CATSDPSGTEQSF